The rows below give T cell receptor beta chains drawn from one sample of a study of T cell repertoires in cytomegalovirus infection. TCRdb independently ran MiXCR on the reads; one entry per CDR3 protein. The sample includes just under 550,000 distinct CDR3 sequences, about 26% of them seen just once. The specimen sequenced was PBMCs. These TCRs come from a human donor in good health (CMV status not recorded). Some clones in this sample may be carry-over from other donors' samples. The CDR3 runs from the conserved cysteine through the conserved F or W. The order of the fields is CDR3 protein, CDR3 DNA, J gene, V gene, D gene, clone size. D genes are given only for firm matches. Size is omitted from some rows. Given values are once, few, many or a class for expanded clones.

CDR3: CASSQREDEQFF
DNA: TGTGCCAGCAGCCAAAGAGAAGATGAGCAGTTCTTC
J: TRBJ2-1
V: TRBV14
D: .
size: few

CDR3: CASSFPLVPSGSYEQYF
DNA: TGTGCCAGCAGTTTCCCCCTGGTACCTAGCGGGAGCTACGAGCAGTACTTC
J: TRBJ2-7
V: TRBV28
D: TRBD2
size: few

CDR3: CASSPNTGGSQPQHF
DNA: TGTGCCAGCAGCCCTAACACAGGGGGCAGTCAGCCCCAGCATTTT
J: TRBJ1-5
V: TRBV28
D: TRBD1
size: few

CDR3: CASSRTGGQPQHF
DNA: TGTGCCAGCAGCCGAACAGGGGGTCAGCCCCAGCATTTT
J: TRBJ1-5
V: TRBV12-3/TRBV12-4
D: TRBD1
size: .

CDR3: CASSSGLVGAPTYEQYF
DNA: TGTGCCAGCAGCTCAGGGTTGGTGGGAGCCCCAACCTACGAGCAGTACTTC
J: TRBJ2-7
V: TRBV2
D: .
size: few

CDR3: CASSTPEPGRTEAFF
DNA: TGTGCCAGTAGTACCCCCGAGCCCGGGCGGACTGAAGCTTTCTTT
J: TRBJ1-1
V: TRBV19
D: .
size: .

CDR3: CAESPRGDTQYF
DNA: TGTGCCGAAAGCCCTCGGGGAGATACGCAGTATTTT
J: TRBJ2-3
V: TRBV19
D: .
size: .

CDR3: CASSVETSRYEQYF
DNA: TGTGCCAGCAGCGTAGAGACTAGCCGTTACGAGCAGTACTTC
J: TRBJ2-7
V: TRBV14
D: TRBD2
size: few

CDR3: CASSYALGLNQPQHF
DNA: TGTGCCAGCAGTTACGCGTTGGGACTAAATCAGCCCCAGCATTTT
J: TRBJ1-5
V: TRBV6-8
D: .
size: .

CDR3: CASSYEASGSEEYF
DNA: TGTGCCAGCAGTTACGAGGCTAGCGGGAGTGAAGAGTACTTC
J: TRBJ2-7
V: TRBV6-5
D: TRBD2
size: .

CDR3: CASRGFQGTIYF
DNA: TGTGCCAGCAGGGGTTTTCAGGGGACCATATATTTT
J: TRBJ1-3
V: TRBV27
D: .
size: .

CDR3: CASSLAPRTSGRAATGELFF
DNA: TGTGCCAGCAGCTTAGCACCTCGGACTAGCGGGAGGGCCGCCACCGGGGAGCTGTTTTTT
J: TRBJ2-2
V: TRBV7-9
D: TRBD2
size: few

CDR3: CSARVTGGNTIYF
DNA: TGCAGTGCTAGAGTGACGGGAGGAAACACCATATATTTT
J: TRBJ1-3
V: TRBV20-1
D: .
size: .

CDR3: CASGAQRMSGDRTEAFF
DNA: TGTGCCAGCGGTGCCCAGCGTATGTCGGGGGATAGGACTGAAGCTTTCTTT
J: TRBJ1-1
V: TRBV6-2/TRBV6-3
D: .
size: .

CDR3: CASKWADTQYF
DNA: TGTGCCAGCAAATGGGCGGATACGCAGTATTTT
J: TRBJ2-3
V: TRBV6-2/TRBV6-3
D: .
size: .

CDR3: CASSQAKRGTAPLHF
DNA: TGCGCCAGCAGCCAAGCCAAACGGGGAACGGCACCCCTCCACTTT
J: TRBJ1-6
V: TRBV4-1
D: .
size: .

CDR3: CASSERFGRQQNTEAFF
DNA: TGTGCCAGCAGTGAAAGGTTTGGGAGACAACAGAACACTGAAGCTTTCTTT
J: TRBJ1-1
V: TRBV2
D: .
size: .

CDR3: CATRGTSGYNEQFF
DNA: TGTGCCACCCGTGGGACTAGCGGTTACAATGAGCAGTTCTTC
J: TRBJ2-1
V: TRBV27
D: TRBD2
size: once

CDR3: CASSDRTNTEAFF
DNA: TGTGCCAGTAGTGACAGGACCAACACTGAAGCTTTCTTT
J: TRBJ1-1
V: TRBV28
D: .
size: .

CDR3: CASSLPGHTYEQYF
DNA: TGTGCCAGCAGTCTTCCGGGACACACTTACGAGCAGTACTTC
J: TRBJ2-7
V: TRBV28
D: .
size: .

CDR3: CASSPPSGRHTDTQYF
DNA: TGTGCCAGCTCACCACCAAGCGGGAGACACACAGATACGCAGTATTTT
J: TRBJ2-3
V: TRBV18
D: TRBD2
size: .

CDR3: CASSLATGGRSGGELFF
DNA: TGTGCCAGCAGCTTAGCGACGGGCGGGAGGTCCGGCGGGGAGCTGTTTTTT
J: TRBJ2-2
V: TRBV7-2
D: TRBD2
size: few

CDR3: CAISESGGNYGYTF
DNA: TGTGCCATCAGTGAGTCCGGCGGTAACTATGGCTACACCTTC
J: TRBJ1-2
V: TRBV10-3
D: .
size: few

CDR3: CSASETSVSYEQYF
DNA: TGCAGTGCTAGTGAGACTAGCGTCTCCTACGAGCAGTACTTC
J: TRBJ2-7
V: TRBV20-1
D: TRBD2
size: .

CDR3: CASSRTGQDHSPLHF
DNA: TGTGCCAGTAGCCGAACGGGACAGGACCATTCACCCCTCCACTTT
J: TRBJ1-6
V: TRBV19
D: TRBD1
size: .

CDR3: CASSYRGGRSNEQFF
DNA: TGTGCCAGCAGTTACCGAGGGGGCCGAAGCAATGAGCAGTTCTTC
J: TRBJ2-1
V: TRBV6-2/TRBV6-3
D: TRBD1
size: .

CDR3: CASSPPGTSTSTDTQYF
DNA: TGTGCCAGCTCACCACCCGGGACATCTACTAGCACAGATACGCAGTACTTT
J: TRBJ2-3
V: TRBV18
D: .
size: .